A single sample gave rise to the 3 T cell receptor beta chains below, sequenced in a study of blood T cell repertoires in COVID-19. The method was immunoSEQ multiplex PCR; TCRdb's version includes in-frame clones alone and lacks a portion of them. This sample carries around 100,000 clones, about 90% of them seen once, and the ten largest clones take 3% to 3.5%. The source material was peripheral blood. These receptor sequences come from a human donor in a cohort sampled during active COVID-19.

The table lists this clone with a count of one. The rearrangement uses TRBV29-1 and TRBJ1-2; D is ambiguous. Germline V gene sequence: CDR1 SQVTM, CDR2 ANQGSEA. The length of the CDR3 is 12 residues. Trimming removed 3 bases from V and 4 bases from J, with 9 bases in between. Here the CDR3 reads CSVEPNSYGYTF. In DNA form, the CDR3 reads TGCAGCGTTGAGCCAAACAGCTATGGCTACACCTTC. Supplemented by reference TRBV29-1 and TRBJ1-2, the full variable domain reads SAVISQKPSRDICQRGTSLTIQCQVDSQVTMMFWYRQQPGQSLTLIATANQGSEATYESGFVIDKFPISRPNLTFSTLTVSNMSPEDSSIYLCSVEPNSYGYTFGSGTRLTVV.

V usage is TRBV28 and J usage is TRBJ1-1; D call uncertain. This CDR3 is 12 amino acids long. Germline CDR1 MDHEN, CDR2 SYDVKM. V was pared by 10 bases and J by 1 base, with 10 bases between. DNA of the CDR3: TGTGCCACCATTACACGGAACACTGAAGCTTTCTTT. Translated, it gives CATITRNTEAFF.

The chain links TRBV4-2 to TRBJ2-3, with D possibly matching TRBD2 (6 bases). V was clipped by 0 bases and J by 2 bases, with 9 bases between them. Germline assignment: CDR1 LGHNA and CDR2 YNFKEQ. This CDR3 spans 15 amino acids. Here the CDR3 DNA reads TGTGCCAGCAGCCAAGATGGCGGGGACACAGATACGCAGTATTTT. It yields the protein CASSQDGGDTDTQYF.